The 22 T cell receptor beta chains reported below all come from one sample, sequenced in a study of metastatic and nonmetastatic thyroid tumors. TCRdb used MiXCR to call clones anew from the PCR reads. The top ten hold around 8.5% of the sample, which has more than 70,000 clones, around 7.8% seen once. Until they underwent thyroid surgery, no patient had received any treatment. The sample was blood. These receptors were obtained from a female donor with papillary thyroid cancer or a benign thyroid nodule (not recorded which). Some clones in this sample may be carry-over from other donors' samples.

This clone was recorded at least ten times. V is TRBV2 and J is TRBJ2-1; D perhaps matches TRBD2 (6 bases). Trimming took 9 bases from V and 7 from J, leaving 7 bases between them. From germline, CDR1 is SNHLY and CDR2 FYNNEI. This CDR3 spans 10 amino acids. The CDR3 bases are TGTGCCAGGGGGGGTAATGAGCAGTTCTTC. It yields the protein CARGGNEQFF.

This clone occurred a few times. J is TRBJ2-7 and V is TRBV20-1; TRBD1 aligns across 9 bases. Germline assignment: CDR1 DFQATT and CDR2 SNEGSKA (reference sequence). The ends lost 6 bases at V and 3 bases at J; junction bases unmatched: 6. The CDR3 is made up of 13 amino acids. CDR3 sequence (DNA): TGCAGTGCCGGGACAGGGACGGTCTACGAGCAGTACTTC. Translating it yields CSAGTGTVYEQYF.

The chain employs TRBV14 and TRBJ2-7, with D perhaps matching TRBD1 (5 bases). This CDR3 is built from 15 residues. Trimming pared 1 base from V and 1 base from J, leaving 11 bases between. Germline V CDR1 and CDR2: SGHDN, FVKESK. The CDR3 spells CASSQGNYRSYEQYF. CDR3 bases: TGTGCCAGCAGCCAAGGTAATTACAGGTCCTACGAGCAGTACTTC.

The table lists this clone with a few counts. A much larger clone is a single base away; this may be a read error. The chain links TRBV6-1 to TRBJ2-2, with D tentatively TRBD1 (5 bases). The germline gives CDR1 MNHNS, CDR2 SASEGT. The germline V and J ends were trimmed by 6 bases and 0 bases, with 11 bases remaining between them. This CDR3 has 15 amino acids. Written as DNA, the CDR3 is TGTGCCAGCAGACCCCAGGGCGCGAACACCGGGGAGCTGTTTTTT. Its translation: CASRPQGANTGELFF.

This clone was seen ten or more times. V and J are TRBV3-1 and TRBJ1-1; 10 bases line up with TRBD1. Per the germline V gene, CDR1 is LGHDT and CDR2 is YNNKEL (reference sequence). The CDR3 contains 14 residues. Losses at the gene ends were 4 bases for V and 10 bases for J; bases not matched to a gene: 9. CDR3 amino acids: CASSLPGQGRLAFF. CDR3 nucleotides: TGTGCCAGCAGCCTCCCGGGACAGGGGCGTTTAGCTTTCTTT.

Many counts were recorded for this clone. The genes are TRBV5-1 and TRBJ1-6; TRBD1 is a possible D gene (5 bases). The CDR3 sequence is 16 residues long. Trimming removed 3 bases at V and 5 bases at J, with 15 bases between. The V gene's germline CDR1 is SGHRS and CDR2 YFSETQ. As DNA, the CDR3 is TGCGCCAGCAGCTCTACCTCGGGGGGGGATAATTCACCCCTCCACTTT. Translation: CASSSTSGGDNSPLHF.

This clone was detected ten times or more. The CDR3 region is CAWSVVGHSGANVLTF. The CDR3 DNA is TGTGCCTGGAGTGTAGTTGGACACTCTGGGGCCAACGTCCTGACTTTC. The chain uses TRBV30 and TRBJ2-6, with a possible D match to TRBD1 (5 bases). This CDR3 comprises 16 residues. Germline loops: CDR1 GTSNPN, CDR2 SVGIG (reference sequence). V gave up 0 bases and J gave up 0 bases, with 9 bases separating them. Full variable domain (remainder filled in from reference TRBV30 and TRBJ2-6): SQTIHQWPATLVQPVGSPLSLECTVEGTSNPNLYWYRQAAGRGLQLLFYSVGIGQISSEVPQNLSASRPQDRQFILSSKKLLLSDSGFYLCAWSVVGHSGANVLTFGAGSRLTVL.

This clone has a count of ten or more. This rearrangement joins TRBV3-1 to TRBJ1-1, with D possibly matching TRBD1 (6 bases). Per germline, CDR1 LGHDT and CDR2 YNNKEL (reference sequence). This CDR3 region has 14 residues. Trimming took off 2 bases at V and 0 bases at J, with 7 bases between the two ends. DNA of the CDR3: TGTGCCAGCAGCCAACAGGGGCTGAACACTGAAGCTTTCTTT. Translated, it gives CASSQQGLNTEAFF.

This chain joins TRBV28 and TRBJ2-1; maybe TRBD2 (6 bases). Germline V gene sequence: CDR1 MDHEN, CDR2 SYDVKM. The CDR3 loop spans 17 amino acids. V was cut by 4 bases and J by 3 bases, with 19 bases left in between. The chain's CDR3 is CASSSGSGGAFYNEQFF. The DNA for the CDR3 is TGTGCCAGCAGTTCGGGGAGCGGCGGGGCGTTCTACAATGAGCAGTTCTTC.

This clone was recorded at least ten times. The J gene is TRBJ2-3, the V gene TRBV6-2 or TRBV6-3; the D gene is possibly TRBD1 (6 bases). The V and J ends lost 2 bases and 2 bases respectively, with 8 bases between them. Per the germline V gene, CDR1 is MNHEY and CDR2 is SVGEGT. CDR3 length: 14 amino acids. CDR3 amino acids: CASSYGGHTDTQYF. The CDR3 DNA is TGTGCCAGCAGTTACGGGGGACACACAGATACGCAGTATTTT.

This clone was seen repeatedly, ten times or more. V gene TRBV6-1 combines with J gene TRBJ1-4; D gene uncertain. The germline V gene has CDR1 MNHNS and CDR2 SASEGT. V was clipped by 5 bases and J by 1 base, with 11 bases between them. CDR3 length: 15 residues. CDR3 amino acids: CASSSSGQTNEKLFF. The CDR3 DNA follows: TGTGCCAGCAGTTCTTCCGGTCAAACTAATGAAAAACTGTTTTTT.

This clone was detected many times. The same CDR3 also results from other DNA sequences found in this sample. The rearrangement links TRBV3-1 to TRBJ2-2; a possible D gene is TRBD2 (5 bases). The CDR3 spans 14 residues. CDR1 LGHDT and CDR2 YNNKEL come from the germline V gene (reference sequence). Between the trimmed V and J ends, which lost 6 bases and 8 bases, there was a span of 16 bases. The CDR3 region is CASSPGGSSGELFF. In nucleotides, the CDR3 is TGTGCCAGCAGTCCCGGTGGGAGCTCTGGGGAGCTGTTTTTT.

This clone was counted ten times or more. V and J are TRBV5-6 and TRBJ2-3; D remains ambiguous. The CDR3 consists of 15 residues. V was shortened by 3 bases and J by 2 bases, with 13 bases between the two germline ends. The V gene's germline CDR1 is SGHDT and CDR2 YYEEEE. As DNA, the CDR3 is TGTGCCAGCAGCTCCCTCCGGCGGTACACAGATACGCAGTATTTT. It specifies CASSSLRRYTDTQYF.

At least ten counts were recorded for this clone. The CDR3 DNA is TGTGCCAGCAGTTCGAGAAGGGGGGGGCCGACAGATACGCAGTATTTT. It encodes CASSSRRGGPTDTQYF. This rearrangement joins TRBV6-1 to TRBJ2-3; TRBD2 might be the D (7 bases). Between the trimmed V and J ends, which lost 5 bases and 3 bases, there was a span of 18 bases. The germline CDR1 and CDR2 sequences are MNHNS and SASEGT. The CDR3 is 16 amino acids.

This clone has ten or more counts. The V and J genes are TRBV2 and TRBJ1-6; D is possibly TRBD1 (5 bases). Between the trimmed V and J ends, which lost 8 bases and 9 bases, there was a span of 20 bases. The CDR3 runs to 15 residues. Germline-derived CDR1 and CDR2 are SNHLY and FYNNEI. The CDR3: CASETQGVGSSPLHF. CDR3 in DNA: TGTGCCAGCGAGACCCAAGGGGTTGGGAGTTCACCCCTCCACTTT.

This clone showed up many times. This sequence joins TRBV12-3 or TRBV12-4 and TRBJ2-3, with a tentative D call TRBD2 (6 bases). The CDR3 has 15 residues. V lost 4 bases to trimming and J lost 1 base, with 12 bases between them. CDR3: CASSSGTVGTDTQYF. DNA of the CDR3: TGTGCCAGCAGTTCGGGGACTGTCGGCACAGATACGCAGTATTTT.

This clone was counted many times. The chain links TRBV5-1 to TRBJ2-1; D is uncertain. Germline V gives CDR1 SGHRS, CDR2 YFSETQ. V was cut by 8 bases and J by 5 bases, with 11 bases left in between. The CDR3 loop spans 12 amino acids. DNA for the CDR3: TGCGCCAGTTCGGGTACGGACAATGAGCAGTTCTTC. Translating it yields CASSGTDNEQFF.

This clone was counted many times. The chain carries TRBV9 and TRBJ1-2, with 8 bases identical to TRBD1. V was clipped by 4 bases and J by 4 bases; unmatched bases: 6. The CDR3 is 14 amino acids. CDR1 and CDR2 from the germline V gene are SGDLS and YYNGEE. CDR3 bases: TGTGCCAGCAGCCCCGGACAGGGTCCCTATGGCTACACCTTC. It codes for CASSPGQGPYGYTF.

This clone was counted many times. The chain couples TRBV2 to TRBJ2-7; D might be TRBD2 (6 bases). Looked up from germline, CDR1 is SNHLY and CDR2 is FYNNEI. Trimming took off 10 bases at V and 0 bases at J, with 13 bases between the two ends. The CDR3 loop spans 13 amino acids. The CDR3 nucleotides read TGTGCCACGGGGACTGGAAGCTCCTACGAGCAGTACTTC. Translating it yields CATGTGSSYEQYF. The full variable domain, rest sourced from reference TRBV2 and TRBJ2-7, is EPEVTQTPSHQVTQMGQEVILRCVPISNHLYFYWYRQILGQKVEFLVSFYNNEISEKSEIFDDQFSVERPDGSNFTLKIRSTKLEDSAMYFCATGTGSSYEQYFGPGTRLTVT.

This clone occurred once. A much bigger clone sits one base away, suggesting this may be a read error. The chain carries TRBV11-3 and TRBJ2-3, with TRBD2 as a possible D gene (6 bases). The germline CDR1 and CDR2 sequences are SGHNT and YENEEA. The length of the CDR3 is 15 residues. The CDR3 here is CASSLVGRSTDTQYF. The CDR3 nucleotides are TGTGCTAGCAGCTTAGTAGGGAGGAGCACAGATACGCAGTATTTT. Based on the CDR3 plus reference TRBV11-3 and TRBJ2-3, the full variable domain is EAGVVQSPRYKIIEKKQPVAFWCNPISGHNTLYWYLQNLGQGPELLIRYENEEAVDDSQLPKDRFSAERLKGVDSTLKIQPAELGDSAVYLCASSLVGRSTDTQYFGPGTRLTVL.

This clone came up many times. This sequence joins TRBV6-5 and TRBJ2-7; D gene ambiguous. V was pared by 1 base and J by 1 base, with 8 bases between. Per germline, CDR1 MNHEY and CDR2 SVGAGI. The CDR3 consists of 14 residues. The CDR3 is CASSYFGQSYEQYF. The CDR3 DNA reads as TGTGCCAGCAGTTACTTCGGGCAGTCCTACGAGCAGTACTTC.

As concerns this clone: Just one base apart from a much larger clone, this may be a read error. The chain links TRBV10-2 to TRBJ2-5; tentatively, D is TRBD2 (5 bases). Germline CDR1 and CDR2: WSHSY and SAAADI. The CDR3 runs to 12 residues. CDR3 in DNA: TGCGCCAGAAGTGGACTCCAAGAGACCCAGTACTTC. Its protein is CARSGLQETQYF.